This T cell receptor beta chain came from a study of T cells in Graves' hyperthyroidism and ophthalmopathy. The CDR3 runs to 12 residues. CDR1 SQVTM and CDR2 ANQGSEA come from the germline V gene. Trimming took 7 bases from V and 2 from J, leaving 9 bases between them. In this sample, this clonotype turned up many times. Amplified regions were TCR beta CDR3 sequences from RNA transcripts. With the HTBI primer set, the TCR CDR3 went through a first round of RT-PCR. TCRdb re-called the multiplex PCR reads through MiXCR, storing one row per CDR3 protein. The sample shows some 570,000 distinct CDR3 sequences, approximately 15% of them seen only once.

The specimen was blood. The chain combines TRBV29-1 with TRBJ1-5; D remains unclear. The receptor comes from a young woman with Graves' ophthalmopathy. The DNA for the CDR3 is TGCAGCGCTACGGACGGCAATCAGCCCCAGCATTTT. Its protein product is CSATDGNQPQHF.